Shown below are 26 T cell receptor beta chains from a single sample sequenced in a study of shared clonotypes between healthy human individuals. This table comes from immunoSEQ multiplex PCR, and its TCRdb copy is limited to in-frame clones, with some not included. The sample lists about 490,000 clones; 75% to 85% were seen once. What was sequenced was PBMCs. Receptor source: a woman aged 35 to 49 in good health. Some clones in this sample may be carry-over from other donors' samples.

This clone has only one observation. V gene TRBV11-1 combines with J gene TRBJ2-1; the match to TRBD2 covers 11 bases. This CDR3 region has 16 residues. The germline gives CDR1 SGHAT, CDR2 FQDESV (reference sequence). J was trimmed by 12 bases and V by 5 bases; bases with no gene match: 15. Written as DNA, the CDR3 is TGTGCCAGCAGCACCGGGAGACTAGCGGGAAGGGGGGGGCAGTTCTTC. Protein product: CASSTGRLAGRGGQFF. Full variable domain (missing parts from reference TRBV11-1 and TRBJ2-1): EAEVAQSPRYKITEKSQAVAFWCDPISGHATLYWYRQILGQGPELLVQFQDESVVDDSQLPKDRFSAERLKGVDSTLKIQPAELGDSAMYLCASSTGRLAGRGGQFFGPGTRLTVL.

This sequence joins TRBV7-2 and TRBJ2-3, with TRBD2 matching over 10 bases. V lost 7 bases and J lost 4; bases outside the gene matches: 11. Per the germline V gene, CDR1 is SGHTA and CDR2 is FQGNSA. The CDR3 totals 16 residues. The chain's CDR3 is CASIIDSGRAADTQYF. The CDR3 nucleotides are TGTGCCAGCATCATAGACAGCGGGAGGGCCGCAGATACGCAGTATTTT.

This clone appeared a single time. A junction end diverges from the germline sequence, so it may reflect a read error. This chain joins TRBV4-2 and TRBJ1-5, with TRBD1 matching over 9 bases. This CDR3 comprises 16 residues. CDR1 LGHNA and CDR2 YNFKEQ come from the germline V gene. CDR3 sequence: CASGQVSTGGGQPQHF. The CDR3 nucleotides read TGTGCCAGCGGCCAAGTCTCCACAGGGGGCGGTCAGCCCCAGCATTTT.

V and J are TRBV4-2 and TRBJ2-1, with TRBD2 matching over 10 bases. J lost 4 bases, V lost 4 bases, and 10 bases had no gene match. Germline CDR1 LGHNA, CDR2 YNFKEQ. The CDR3 contains 17 residues. In DNA, the CDR3 is TGTGCCAGCAGCCGGACAGGTTTAGCGGGGGGATACAATGAGCAGTTCTTC. Residues: CASSRTGLAGGYNEQFF.

This sequence joins TRBV5-6 and TRBJ1-2; 10 bases are a match to TRBD1. The CDR3 consists of 13 residues. CDR1 and CDR2 from the germline V gene are SGHDT and YYEEEE. Losses at the gene ends were 5 bases for V and 8 bases for J; bases not matched to a gene: 6. Here the CDR3 reads CASRRDRGVGYTF. In nucleotides, the CDR3 is TGTGCCAGCAGACGGGACAGGGGAGTCGGCTACACCTTC.

The V and J genes are TRBV18 and TRBJ2-7; TRBD2 might be the D (5 bases). V was pared by 2 bases and J by 7 bases, with 12 bases between. Germline CDR1 is KGHSH and CDR2 is LQKENI. This CDR3 comprises 13 residues. For the CDR3, the DNA is TGTGCCAGCTCACCAGCCGGAGCGGTGGAGCAGTACTTC. Its translation: CASSPAGAVEQYF.

This clone has a single count. The chain combines TRBV5-6 with TRBJ2-5; no clear D gene. Germline assignment: CDR1 SGHDT and CDR2 YYEEEE. V was pared by 0 bases and J by 7 bases, with 4 bases between. The CDR3 totals 11 residues. The CDR3 reads CASSLVGTQYF. The DNA of the CDR3 is TGTGCCAGCAGCTTGGTCGGGACCCAGTACTTC. The full variable domain, in which reference TRBV5-6 and TRBJ2-5 provide the parts outside the CDR3, is DAGVTQSPTHLIKTRGQQVTLRCSPKSGHDTVSWYQQALGQGPQFIFQYYEEEERQRGNFPDRFSGHQFPNYSSELNVNALLLGDSALYLCASSLVGTQYFGPGTRLLVL.

The chain employs TRBV20-1 and TRBJ2-5; D is uncertain. Germline V gene data show CDR1 as DFQATT and CDR2 as SNEGSKA (reference sequence). This CDR3 comprises 11 residues. Deletions cut 3 bases from V and 3 bases from J, with 5 bases between. The CDR3 loop reads CSASEEETQYF. The CDR3 DNA reads as TGCAGTGCTAGCGAGGAAGAGACCCAGTACTTC.

The rearrangement uses TRBV27 and TRBJ2-6; no reliable D call. The CDR3 runs 13 residues. The V end lost 6 bases, the J end lost 0 bases, and 3 bases lay between the germline ends. CDR1 and CDR2 from the germline V gene are MNHEY and SMNVEV (reference sequence). CDR3: CASSFSGANVLTF. DNA for the CDR3: TGTGCCAGCAGCTTCTCTGGGGCCAACGTCCTGACTTTC. The full variable domain, its missing parts supplied by reference TRBV27 and TRBJ2-6, is EAQVTQNPRYLITVTGKKLTVTCSQNMNHEYMSWYRQDPGLGLRQIYYSMNVEVTDKGDVPEGYKVSRKEKRNFPLILESPSPNQTSLYFCASSFSGANVLTFGAGSRLTVL.

The rearrangement links TRBV5-1 to TRBJ2-1; 12 bases line up with TRBD2. The CDR3 is 16 amino acids. Germline assignment: CDR1 SGHRS and CDR2 YFSETQ. J lost 0 bases, V lost 3 bases, and 1 base had no gene match. The CDR3 loop reads CASSSTSGSSYNEQFF. In nucleotides, the CDR3 is TGCGCCAGCAGCTCGACTAGCGGGAGCTCCTACAATGAGCAGTTCTTC.

This chain joins TRBV5-1 and TRBJ2-3, with a weak D call TRBD1 (5 bases). The V gene lost 0 bases and the J gene lost 2 bases, with 10 bases spanning the gap. Germline V gene lookup returns CDR1 SGHRS and CDR2 YFSETQ. The CDR3 runs 15 residues. The CDR3 reads CASSLVQGHTDTQYF. The CDR3 coding sequence is TGCGCCAGCAGCTTGGTCCAGGGCCACACAGATACGCAGTATTTT.

The V and J genes are TRBV6-1 and TRBJ2-7; 8 nucleotides align to TRBD1. V was clipped by 4 bases and J by 3 bases; unmatched bases: 5. This CDR3 is built from 14 residues. Per germline, CDR1 MNHNS and CDR2 SASEGT. Here the CDR3 reads CASSGTGKFYEQYF. In nucleotides, the CDR3 is TGTGCCAGCAGTGGGACAGGGAAATTCTACGAGCAGTACTTC.

This clone was detected only a few times. The chain recombines TRBV5-1 with TRBJ2-6; no firm D call. CDR3 length: 14 amino acids. Trimming took off 2 bases at V and 0 bases at J, with 3 bases between the two ends. CDR1 and CDR2 from the germline V gene are SGHRS and YFSETQ. The CDR3 spells CASSLSSGANVLTF. The CDR3 coding sequence is TGCGCCAGCAGCTTAAGCTCTGGGGCCAACGTCCTGACTTTC.

The CDR3 sequence is CASSPGQGQTFF. The CDR3 bases are TGTGCCAGCTCCCCAGGACAGGGGCAAACTTTCTTT. The chain recombines TRBV18 with TRBJ1-1; TRBD1 aligns across 9 bases. CDR1 is KGHSH, CDR2 LQKENI, per germline. After removal of 6 bases from V and 12 bases from J, the junction contained 8 bases not matched to a gene. CDR3 size: 12 residues.

As for this clone: The sample holds other DNA sequences that translate to the same CDR3. The chain recombines TRBV27 with TRBJ2-7; the D is unclear. Germline CDR1 and CDR2: MNHEY and SMNVEV (reference sequence). Between the trimmed V and J ends, which lost 5 bases and 0 bases, there was a span of 11 bases. This CDR3 region has 14 residues. DNA of the CDR3: TGTGCCAGCAGTCCCCGGACGGACTCCTACGAGCAGTACTTC. This encodes CASSPRTDSYEQYF.

Regarding this clone: One base separates it from a far larger clone, so it is likely a read error. The identical CDR3 is also encoded by other nucleotide sequences in the sample. The V gene is TRBV30, the J gene TRBJ2-1; TRBD2 agrees at 11 bases. The CDR3 has 17 amino acids. The germline V gene has CDR1 GTSNPN and CDR2 SVGIG (reference sequence). The CDR3 spells CAWSVSPGGLADNEQFF. The CDR3 DNA follows: TGCGCCTGGAGTGTTTCCCCGGGGGGACTAGCGGACAATGAGCAGTTCTTC. Full variable domain (outside the CDR3, taken from reference TRBV30 and TRBJ2-1): SQTIHQWPATLVQPVGSPLSLECTVEGTSNPNLYWYRQAAGRGLQLLFYSVGIGQISSEVPQNLSASRPQDRQFILSSKKLLLSDSGFYLCAWSVSPGGLADNEQFFGPGTRLTVL.

Worth noting for this clone: Other DNA sequences in the sample encode the same CDR3. V is TRBV28 and J is TRBJ1-5; D unclear. The V end lost 5 bases, the J end lost 4 bases, and 6 bases lay between the germline ends. The germline V gene encodes CDR1 MDHEN and CDR2 SYDVKM. The CDR3 sequence is 12 residues long. Here the CDR3 DNA reads TGTGCCAGCAGTCCCCCAAATCAGCCCCAGCATTTT. Protein sequence: CASSPPNQPQHF.

This sequence joins TRBV15 and TRBJ2-6; 9 bases map to TRBD1. CDR3 length: 18 amino acids. V was clipped by 5 bases and J by 0 bases; unmatched bases: 8. Germline loops: CDR1 LNHNV, CDR2 YYDKDF (reference sequence). The CDR3 DNA reads TGTGCCACCAGCGGGGGACAGGGAGTAGTCTCTGGGGCCAACGTCCTGACTTTC. It translates to CATSGGQGVVSGANVLTF.

J is TRBJ1-4 and V is TRBV5-1; D gene ambiguous. The CDR3 loop spans 14 amino acids. V lost 5 bases, J lost 0 bases, and 8 bases lay in between. Germline CDR1 reads SGHRS; CDR2 reads YFSETQ. The CDR3 DNA reads as TGCGCCAGCAGACTACGATCAACTAATGAAAAACTGTTTTTT. It encodes CASRLRSTNEKLFF.

The CDR3 reads CASSQRARGLNYGYTF. For the CDR3, the DNA is TGCGCCAGCAGCCAAAGGGCCAGGGGGCTAAACTATGGCTACACCTTC. This chain connects TRBV4-3 to TRBJ1-2; TRBD1 matches at 8 bases. CDR3 length: 16 amino acids. Germline trimming cut 2 bases from V and 2 bases from J; bases unmatched to any gene: 7. Germline CDR1 LGHNA, CDR2 YSLEER.

The V and J genes are TRBV2 and TRBJ1-5; TRBD1 matches at 10 bases. CDR3 length: 14 amino acids. Germline CDR1 SNHLY, CDR2 FYNNEI. Trimming took 8 bases from V and 4 from J; bases not matched to a gene: 5. The CDR3 DNA reads TGTGCCAGCCAGGACAGGGGGTCAAATCAGCCCCAGCATTTT. Protein: CASQDRGSNQPQHF.

This rearrangement joins TRBV23-1 to TRBJ2-5; no reliable D call. TRBV23-1 is noted as an ORF with a role that remains uncertain. CDR3 size: 13 residues. Trimming took off 2 bases at V and 1 base at J, with 5 bases between the two ends. CDR3 in amino acids: CASSQNSQETQYF. The CDR3 DNA is TGCGCCAGCAGTCAAAACAGCCAAGAGACCCAGTACTTC.

The gene calls are TRBV4-2 and TRBJ2-6; D unclear. With 8 bases removed from V and 0 bases from J, the gap between germline ends came to 14 bases. Germline V gene data show CDR1 as LGHNA and CDR2 as YNFKEQ. This CDR3 is built from 16 residues. DNA for the CDR3: TGTGCCAGCTCCCCCACCCCGGACTCTGGGGCCAACGTCCTGACTTTC. Encoded protein: CASSPTPDSGANVLTF.

This chain connects TRBV5-6 to TRBJ1-1; D is unresolved. V was shortened by 2 bases and J by 7 bases, with 9 bases between the two germline ends. The CDR3 runs to 12 residues. Germline assignment: CDR1 SGHDT and CDR2 YYEEEE. CDR3: CASSLKTGEAFF. The CDR3 DNA reads TGTGCCAGCAGCTTAAAAACGGGTGAAGCTTTCTTT.

This chain links TRBV4-3 with TRBJ2-3; 10 bases align to TRBD1. This CDR3 spans 15 amino acids. Germline CDR1 LGHNA, CDR2 YSLEER. The J segment lost 8 bases and the V segment lost 3 bases, leaving 8 bases of the junction unmatched. In nucleotides, the CDR3 is TGCGCCAGCAGCCAGACAGGGGGCTCCCCTGGTACGCAGTATTTT. Amino acids: CASSQTGGSPGTQYF.

This clone appeared a few times. The chain has TRBV5-1 and TRBJ2-7; 8 positions agree with TRBD1. Germline-derived CDR1 and CDR2 are SGHRS and YFSETQ. Losses at the gene ends were 0 bases for V and 5 bases for J; bases not matched to a gene: 4. The CDR3 is 14 residues long. The CDR3 spells CASSLAGGLDEQYF. The CDR3 DNA is TGCGCCAGCAGCTTGGCAGGGGGCTTGGACGAGCAGTACTTC.